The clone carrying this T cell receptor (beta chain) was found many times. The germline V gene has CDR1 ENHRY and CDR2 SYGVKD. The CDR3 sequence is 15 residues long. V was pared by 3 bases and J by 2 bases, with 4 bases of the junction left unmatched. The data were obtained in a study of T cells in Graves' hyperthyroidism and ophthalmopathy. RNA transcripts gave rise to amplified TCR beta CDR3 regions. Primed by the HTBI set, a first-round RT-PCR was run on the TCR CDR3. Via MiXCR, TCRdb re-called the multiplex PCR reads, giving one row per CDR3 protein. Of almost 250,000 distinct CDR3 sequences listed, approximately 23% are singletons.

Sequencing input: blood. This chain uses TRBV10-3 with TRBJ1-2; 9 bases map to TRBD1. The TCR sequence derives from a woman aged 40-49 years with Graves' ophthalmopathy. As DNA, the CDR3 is TGTGCCATCAGTGATACGGGACAGGGCAACTATGGCTACACCTTC. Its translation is CAISDTGQGNYGYTF.